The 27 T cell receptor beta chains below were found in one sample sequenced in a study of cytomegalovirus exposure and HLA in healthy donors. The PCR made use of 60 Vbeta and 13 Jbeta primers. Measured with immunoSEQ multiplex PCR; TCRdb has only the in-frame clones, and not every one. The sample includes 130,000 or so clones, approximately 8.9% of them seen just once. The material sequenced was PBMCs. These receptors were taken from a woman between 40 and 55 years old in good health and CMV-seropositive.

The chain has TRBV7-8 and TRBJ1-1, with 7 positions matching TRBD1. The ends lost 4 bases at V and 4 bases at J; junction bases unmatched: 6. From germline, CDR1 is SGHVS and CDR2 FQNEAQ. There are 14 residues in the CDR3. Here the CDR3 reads CASSSTQGSTEAFF. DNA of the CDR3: TGTGCCAGCAGCTCAACACAGGGGAGCACTGAAGCTTTCTTT.

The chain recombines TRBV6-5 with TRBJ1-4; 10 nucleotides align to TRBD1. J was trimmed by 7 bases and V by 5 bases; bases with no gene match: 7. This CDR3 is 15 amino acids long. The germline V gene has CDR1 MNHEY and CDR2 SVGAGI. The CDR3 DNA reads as TGTGCCAGCAGTATTACCGGGACAGGGGCTGAAAAACTGTTTTTT. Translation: CASSITGTGAEKLFF.

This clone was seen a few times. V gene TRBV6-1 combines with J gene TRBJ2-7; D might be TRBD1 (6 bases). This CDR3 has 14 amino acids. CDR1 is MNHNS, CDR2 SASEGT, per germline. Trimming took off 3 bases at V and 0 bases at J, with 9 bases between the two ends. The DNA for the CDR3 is TGTGCCAGCAGTGATGGACAGAGCTCCTACGAGCAGTACTTC. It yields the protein CASSDGQSSYEQYF.

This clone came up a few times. In nucleotides, the CDR3 is TGTGCCAGCAGTGAAGATGGTGGGACAGGGAGTTTTCCCCTCCACTTT. Translating gives CASSEDGGTGSFPLHF. The chain carries TRBV2 and TRBJ1-6; 9 nucleotides align to TRBD1. The CDR3 covers 16 residues. Germline CDR1 SNHLY, CDR2 FYNNEI. V shed 1 base and J 13 bases; nucleotides not matched to a gene: 11.

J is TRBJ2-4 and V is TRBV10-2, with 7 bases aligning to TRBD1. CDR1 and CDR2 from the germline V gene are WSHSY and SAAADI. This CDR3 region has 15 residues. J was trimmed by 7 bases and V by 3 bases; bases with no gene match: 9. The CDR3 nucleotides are TGCGCCAGCAGTGAACCCCCCAGGGGGAGTAACATTCAGTACTTC. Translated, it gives CASSEPPRGSNIQYF.

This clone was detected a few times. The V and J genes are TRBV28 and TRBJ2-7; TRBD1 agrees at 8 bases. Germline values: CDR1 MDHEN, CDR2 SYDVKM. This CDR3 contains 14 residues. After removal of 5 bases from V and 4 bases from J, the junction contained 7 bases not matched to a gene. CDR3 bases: TGTGCCAGCAGTGATGGACAGGGTCAATACGAGCAGTACTTC. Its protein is CASSDGQGQYEQYF.

The CDR3 sequence: CASLDRGNEKLFF. The CDR3 bases are TGTGCCAGCTTAGACCGCGGTAATGAAAAACTGTTTTTT. This chain joins TRBV18 and TRBJ1-4; no clear D. Deletions cut 7 bases from V and 4 bases from J, with 10 bases between. From germline, CDR1 is KGHSH and CDR2 LQKENI. This CDR3 has 13 residues.

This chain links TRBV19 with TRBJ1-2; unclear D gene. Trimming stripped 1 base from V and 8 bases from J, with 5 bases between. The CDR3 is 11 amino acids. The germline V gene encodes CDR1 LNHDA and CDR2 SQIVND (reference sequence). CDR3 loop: CASSIAGGYTF. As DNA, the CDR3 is TGTGCCAGTAGTATAGCAGGCGGCTACACCTTC. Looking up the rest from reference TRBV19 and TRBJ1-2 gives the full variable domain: DGGITQSPKYLFRKEGQNVTLSCEQNLNHDAMYWYRQDPGQGLRLIYYSQIVNDFQKGDIAEGYSVSREKKESFPLTVTSAQKNPTAFYLCASSIAGGYTFGSGTRLTVV.

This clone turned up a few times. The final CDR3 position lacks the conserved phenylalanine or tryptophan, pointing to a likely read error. The CDR3: CASSLQRGNTDTQYV. The CDR3, as DNA: TGTGCCAGCAGCTTGCAGCGGGGAAACACAGATACGCAGTATGTT. This rearrangement joins TRBV11-2 to TRBJ2-3, with TRBD2 matching over 7 bases. CDR1 and CDR2 (germline): SGHAT, FQNNGV. There are 15 residues in the CDR3. The junction had 5 bases not matched to a gene; V was cut back by 3 bases and J by 2 bases.

The CDR3 DNA reads TGCGCCAGCAGCCTCCATAGCGGGGGGGCCGGGGAGCTGTTTTTT. It translates to CASSLHSGGAGELFF. This chain links TRBV5-1 with TRBJ2-2; 11 nucleotides match TRBD2. CDR3 length equals 15 residues. Germline V gene data show CDR1 as SGHRS and CDR2 as YFSETQ. The V segment lost 4 bases and the J segment 6 bases; nucleotides outside the gene matches: 5.

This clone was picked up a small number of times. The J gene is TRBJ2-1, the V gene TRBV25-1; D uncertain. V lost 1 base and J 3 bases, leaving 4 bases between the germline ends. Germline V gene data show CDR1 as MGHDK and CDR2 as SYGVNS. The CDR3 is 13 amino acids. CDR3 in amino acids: CASSEFGYNEQFF. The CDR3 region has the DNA TGTGCCAGCAGTGAATTCGGCTACAATGAGCAGTTCTTC.

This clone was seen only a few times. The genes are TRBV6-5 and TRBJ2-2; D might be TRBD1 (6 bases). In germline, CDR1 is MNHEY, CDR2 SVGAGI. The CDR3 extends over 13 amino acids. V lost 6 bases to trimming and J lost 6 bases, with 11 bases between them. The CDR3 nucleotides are TGTGCCAGCAGGCTCAGGGGATCCGGGGAGCTGTTTTTT. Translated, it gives CASRLRGSGELFF.

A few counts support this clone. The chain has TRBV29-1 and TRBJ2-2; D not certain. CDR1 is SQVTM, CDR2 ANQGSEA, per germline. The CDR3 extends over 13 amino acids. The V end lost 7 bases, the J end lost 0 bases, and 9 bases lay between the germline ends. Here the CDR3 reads CSAAAANTGELFF. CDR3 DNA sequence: TGCAGCGCGGCGGCGGCGAACACCGGGGAGCTGTTTTTT.

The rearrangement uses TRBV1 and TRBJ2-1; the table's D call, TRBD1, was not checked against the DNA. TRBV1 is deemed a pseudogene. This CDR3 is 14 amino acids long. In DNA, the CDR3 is TGCACCAGCAGCCAAGATCGTCTAGGGGGTGAGCAGCTCTTC. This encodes CTSSQDRLGGEQLF.

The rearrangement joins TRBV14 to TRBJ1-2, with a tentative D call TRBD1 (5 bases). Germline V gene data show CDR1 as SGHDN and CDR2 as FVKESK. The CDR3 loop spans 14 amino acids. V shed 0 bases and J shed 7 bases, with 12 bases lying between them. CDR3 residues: CASSQDRGEVGYTF. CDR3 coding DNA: TGTGCCAGCAGCCAAGATAGAGGGGAGGTTGGCTACACCTTC.

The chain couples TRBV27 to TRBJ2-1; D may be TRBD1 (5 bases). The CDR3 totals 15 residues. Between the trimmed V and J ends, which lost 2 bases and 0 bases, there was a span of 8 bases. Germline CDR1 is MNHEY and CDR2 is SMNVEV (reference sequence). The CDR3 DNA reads TGTGCCAGCAGTTTAGCCGACAGCTCCTACAATGAGCAGTTCTTC. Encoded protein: CASSLADSSYNEQFF.

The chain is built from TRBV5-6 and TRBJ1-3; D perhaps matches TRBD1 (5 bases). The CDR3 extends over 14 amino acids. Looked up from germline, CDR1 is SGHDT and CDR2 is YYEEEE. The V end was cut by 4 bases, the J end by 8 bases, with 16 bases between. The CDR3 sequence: CASSHDSGSHTIYF. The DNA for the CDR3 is TGTGCCAGCAGCCACGACTCAGGGTCGCACACCATATATTTT.

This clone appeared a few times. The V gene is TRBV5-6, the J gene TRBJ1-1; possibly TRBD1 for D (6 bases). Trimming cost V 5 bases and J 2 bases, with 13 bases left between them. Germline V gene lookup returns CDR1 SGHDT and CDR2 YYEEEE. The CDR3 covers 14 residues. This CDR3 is CASSYGQFNTEAFF. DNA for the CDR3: TGTGCCAGCAGTTATGGACAGTTTAACACTGAAGCTTTCTTT.

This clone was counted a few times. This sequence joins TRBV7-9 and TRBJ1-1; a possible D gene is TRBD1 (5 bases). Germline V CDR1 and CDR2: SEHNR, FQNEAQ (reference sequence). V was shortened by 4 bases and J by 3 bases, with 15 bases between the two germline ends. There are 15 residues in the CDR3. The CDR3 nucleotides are TGTGCCAGCAGCTATGGGACTCTAGGCTACACTGAAGCTTTCTTT. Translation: CASSYGTLGYTEAFF.

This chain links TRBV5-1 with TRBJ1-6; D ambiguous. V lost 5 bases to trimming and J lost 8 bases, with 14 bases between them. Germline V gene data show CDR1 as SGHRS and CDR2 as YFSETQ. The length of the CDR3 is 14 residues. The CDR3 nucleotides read TGCGCCAGCAGAGCTTGGAGGGAGGATTCACCCCTCCACTTT. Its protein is CASRAWREDSPLHF.

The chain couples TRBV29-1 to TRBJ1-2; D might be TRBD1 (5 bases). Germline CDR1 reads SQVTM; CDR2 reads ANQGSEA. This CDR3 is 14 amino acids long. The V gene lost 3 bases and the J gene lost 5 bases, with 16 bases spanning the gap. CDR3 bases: TGCAGCGTTGAGTACGCCTCGGGGGGGTATGGCTACACCTTC. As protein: CSVEYASGGYGYTF.

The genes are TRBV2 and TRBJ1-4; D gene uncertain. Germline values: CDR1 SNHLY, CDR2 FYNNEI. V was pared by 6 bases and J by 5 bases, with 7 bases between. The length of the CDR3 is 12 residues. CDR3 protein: CASRGENEKLFF. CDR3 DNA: TGTGCCAGCAGAGGAGAGAATGAAAAACTGTTTTTT.

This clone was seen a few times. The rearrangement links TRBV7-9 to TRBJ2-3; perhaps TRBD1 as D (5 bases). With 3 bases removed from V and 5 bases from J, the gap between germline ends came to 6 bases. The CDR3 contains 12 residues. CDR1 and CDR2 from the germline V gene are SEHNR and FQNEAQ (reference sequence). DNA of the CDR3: TGTGCCAGCAGCTTTCAGGGAGATACGCAGTATTTT. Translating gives CASSFQGDTQYF.

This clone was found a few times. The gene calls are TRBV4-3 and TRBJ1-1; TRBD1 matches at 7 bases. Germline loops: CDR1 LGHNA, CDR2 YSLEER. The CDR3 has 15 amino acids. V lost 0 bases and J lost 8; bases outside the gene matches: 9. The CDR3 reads CASSQDLTGTGEAFF. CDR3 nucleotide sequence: TGCGCCAGCAGCCAAGATCTGACAGGGACGGGCGAAGCTTTCTTT.

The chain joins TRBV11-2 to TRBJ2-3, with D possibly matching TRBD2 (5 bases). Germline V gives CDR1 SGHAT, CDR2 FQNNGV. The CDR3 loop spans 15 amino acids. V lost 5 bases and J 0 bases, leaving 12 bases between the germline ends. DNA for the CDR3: TGTGCCAGCAGCGCCGATCGGGAAAGCACAGATACGCAGTATTTT. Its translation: CASSADRESTDTQYF.

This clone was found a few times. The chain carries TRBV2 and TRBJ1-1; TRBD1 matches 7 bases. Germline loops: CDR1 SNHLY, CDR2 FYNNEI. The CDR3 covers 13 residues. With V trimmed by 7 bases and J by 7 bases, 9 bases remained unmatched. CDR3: CASTVDREIEAFF. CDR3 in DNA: TGTGCCAGCACCGTTGACAGGGAGATTGAAGCTTTCTTT.

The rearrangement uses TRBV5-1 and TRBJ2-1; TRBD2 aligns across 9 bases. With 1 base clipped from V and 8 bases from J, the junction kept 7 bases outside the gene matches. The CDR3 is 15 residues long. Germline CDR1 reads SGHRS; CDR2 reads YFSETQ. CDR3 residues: CASSLSSGGRDEQFF. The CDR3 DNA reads TGCGCCAGCAGCTTGTCCAGCGGGGGGCGGGATGAGCAGTTCTTC.